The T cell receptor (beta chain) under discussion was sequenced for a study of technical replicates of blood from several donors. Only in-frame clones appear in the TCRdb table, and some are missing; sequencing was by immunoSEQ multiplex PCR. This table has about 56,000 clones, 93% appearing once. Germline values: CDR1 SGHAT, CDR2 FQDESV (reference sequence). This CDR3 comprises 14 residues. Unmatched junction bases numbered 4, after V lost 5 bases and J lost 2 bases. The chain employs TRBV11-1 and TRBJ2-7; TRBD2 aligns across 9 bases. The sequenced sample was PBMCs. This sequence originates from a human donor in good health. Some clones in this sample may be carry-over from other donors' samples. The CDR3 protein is CASSLRTSAYEQYF. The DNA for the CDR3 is TGTGCCAGCAGCCTAAGGACTAGCGCCTACGAGCAGTACTTC. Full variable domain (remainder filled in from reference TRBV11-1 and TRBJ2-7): EAEVAQSPRYKITEKSQAVAFWCDPISGHATLYWYRQILGQGPELLVQFQDESVVDDSQLPKDRFSAERLKGVDSTLKIQPAELGDSAMYLCASSLRTSAYEQYFGPGTRLTVT.